These T cell receptor beta chains were read from a single sample in a study of regulatory T cells in long-lasting Graves disease. TCRdb reprocessed the multiplex PCR reads with MiXCR, giving one entry per CDR3 protein. The sample yields hundreds of thousands of distinct CDR3 sequences, roughly 17% seen once. These data also formed part of another study, on T cells in Graves' hyperthyroidism and ophthalmopathy.

The material sequenced was peripheral blood mononuclear cells (PBMCs), taken at new diagnosis, from a patient treated with antithyroid drugs. Receptor source: a man aged 35 to 55 with Graves disease. The CDR3 runs from the conserved cysteine through the conserved F or W. D genes are given only for firm matches. Expanded clones are given a class, and other clones once, few, many or no size at all.

j_gene | d_gene | abundance | v_gene | CDR3nt | CDR3aa
TRBJ2-1 | TRBD1 | many | TRBV18 | TGTGCCAGCTCACCGGGGACAGAGAACTACAATGAGCAGTTCTTC | CASSPGTENYNEQFF
TRBJ2-3 | - | few | TRBV5-1 | TGCGCCAGCAGCTTGGGGGGGGACAACACAGATACGCAGTATTTT | CASSLGGDNTDTQYF
TRBJ2-7 | - | many | TRBV10-2 | TGCGCCAGCAGTGAGTCCCCGACCTCCGGCGAGCAGTACTTC | CASSESPTSGEQYF
TRBJ2-1 | TRBD1 | many | TRBV2 | TGTGCCAGCCTTAAGGACAGGGGGCTGAATGAGCAGTTCTTC | CASLKDRGLNEQFF
TRBJ2-2 | TRBD2 | many | TRBV5-1 | TGTGCCAGCAGCGGGGGCCGCGGGGAGCTGTTTTTT | CASSGGRGELFF
TRBJ1-5 | - | few | TRBV29-1 | TGCAGCGTTGGTGAATTCGAACCCCAGCATTTT | CSVGEFEPQHF
TRBJ2-5 | TRBD2 | few | TRBV9 | TGTGCCAGCAGCGCCCAAGCGGGGGGGTACCAAGAGACCCAGTACTTC | CASSAQAGGYQETQYF
TRBJ2-3 | TRBD1 | many | TRBV5-1 | TGCGCCAGCGGACCGGGACAGGGCGCGTTCCTCCCAGATACGCAGTATTTT | CASGPGQGAFLPDTQYF
TRBJ1-2 | TRBD1 | - | TRBV5-6 | TGTGCCAGCAGCCGGGGGACAGGGGTTTACTATGGCTACACCTTC | CASSRGTGVYYGYTF
TRBJ2-3 | - | many | TRBV20-1 | TGCAGTGCTAGGGAGGGACAGCGCACAGATACGCAGTATTTT | CSAREGQRTDTQYF
TRBJ2-6 | - | few | TRBV4-1 | TGCGCCAGCAGCCAAGAAAGAAACTCTGGGGCCAACGTCCTGACTTTC | CASSQERNSGANVLTF
TRBJ2-1 | - | many | TRBV11-3 | TGTGCCAGCAGCTTAGATGGTTGGGGGGAGACCTACAATGAGCAGTTCTTC | CASSLDGWGETYNEQFF
TRBJ2-4 | - | - | TRBV5-1 | TGCGCCAGCAGCTTGGGCGGGGTCAAAAACATTCAGTACTTC | CASSLGGVKNIQYF
TRBJ2-1 | TRBD1 | - | TRBV19 | TGTGCCAGTACCCCCCGAGGGGGCTGGCTTTACAATGAGCAGTTCTTC | CASTPRGGWLYNEQFF